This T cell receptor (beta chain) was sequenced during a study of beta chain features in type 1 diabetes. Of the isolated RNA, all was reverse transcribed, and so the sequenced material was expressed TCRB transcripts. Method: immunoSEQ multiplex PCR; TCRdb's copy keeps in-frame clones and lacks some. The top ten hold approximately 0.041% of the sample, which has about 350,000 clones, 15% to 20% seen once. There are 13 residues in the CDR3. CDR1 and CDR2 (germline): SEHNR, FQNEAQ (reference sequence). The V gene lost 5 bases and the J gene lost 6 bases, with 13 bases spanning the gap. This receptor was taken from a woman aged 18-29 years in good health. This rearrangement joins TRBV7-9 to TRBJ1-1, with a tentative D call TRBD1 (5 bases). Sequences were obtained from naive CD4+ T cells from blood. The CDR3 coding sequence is TGTGCCAGCAGCCGCCCCGGGGGGGCTGAAGCTTTCTTT. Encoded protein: CASSRPGGAEAFF.